The text below deals with one T cell receptor (beta chain). Its antigen is not yet known. Base qualities are not provided; no much larger clone lies one nucleotide away. This specimen belongs to a study of shared clonotypes between healthy human individuals (dated by TCRdb to 2020 to 2021). For the study in its entirety: A few men and a couple of women, aged 18 to 49 years, made up the cohort. For each donor, CD4 naive and CD4 memory were each given three plates, CD8 naive was given two plates, and CD8 memory was given one plate. To estimate repertoire size and how much clonotypes are shared between individuals, the study performed deep sequencing of blood TCR repertoires from a few healthy adults. To increase sequencing depth and limit assay-specific biases, TCR repertoire library preparation and sequencing were carried out by different laboratories using diverse techniques. Per donor, leukapheresis produced somewhere between about 0.8 and 9.5 billion PBMCs.

General conclusions and limits of the study: Even with the large sequencing depth, rarefaction of the sorted-subset datasets indicated that sequencing was incomplete. Naive subsets generally had larger estimated clonotype richness than memory subsets did. Higher generation probabilities were observed for clonotypes shared by all four sorted-subset donors than for non-shared clonotypes. The genetic and exposure-history diversity represented was limited by the small number of donors. Based on pairwise subsampling, the degree of clonotype sharing among donors was expected to be affected by sequencing depth. Sharing across several donors was observed for about 5% of naive CD4, 3% to 4% of naive CD8, roughly 2.3% of memory CD4, and over 0.3% of memory CD8 clonotypes. Sampling was restricted to blood, and TCR repertoires in tissue are likely to differ from TCR repertoires in blood.

The CDR1 and CDR2 encoded by the germline V gene (reference sequence) are SEHNR and FQNEAQ. V is cut by 5 bases and J by 4 bases, and the space between the germline ends is 17 bases. From the cysteine through the phenylalanine, the CDR3 covers 15 amino acids. Here the CDR3 DNA is all that survives: 45 bases in frame from base 1. Using the deep immunoSEQ assay, multiplex PCR amplified TCR CDR3 regions from genomic DNA. Extracted genomic DNA from each cell subset was distributed evenly across all wells of several immunoSEQ 96-well plates, and each plate was treated as a replicate. For sorted subsets, roughly 190 ng of genomic DNA, equivalent to around 29,000 T cell genomes, went into each replicate PCR. The purified libraries were quantified using a Qubit 3.0 fluorometer, sized with a Bioanalyzer 2100, and then quantified again using the KAPA Library Quantification kit. A separate single-read 150-cycle Illumina NextSeq 550 flow cell was used to sequence each immunoSEQ 96-well plate. Under the source paper's analysis protocol: Because only junctional sequences without quality scores were contained in the immunoSEQ output, filtering matching that applied to full-length reads could not be performed. To assign V/J genes and CDR3, sequences were annotated using PyIR, a Python wrapper for IgBLAST v1.9, with IMGT germline references. Reads with weak V/J assignments (E-value above 1e-6), missing CDR3, stop codons, out-of-frame junctions, or ambiguous translated residues were removed. V3J clonotypes were defined as sequences sharing an identical inferred V gene, J gene, and CDR3 amino acid sequence. To compute the percentage overlap between repertoires, the number of shared unique clonotypes was divided by the size of the smaller repertoire. Richness of each repertoire was evaluated using RTK rarefaction, the Chao1 estimator, and Recon v2.1 estimates of unobserved clonotypes. Generation probabilities were computed with OLGA for all TCRbeta clonotypes obtained by the gDNA method from several donors. In its TCRdb copy, this immuneACCESS table keeps in-frame sequences only and misses some clones. Where compared with another copy, unresolved V genes explain less than half of these, and the others have no known cause. The V and J calls and the clone size are those of that table, but D and trimming were determined from the DNA. The sample table contains millions of clones; only one count was recorded for around nine tenths of them. The ten largest clonotypes hold 0.14% of the sample.

Donors were healthy HIV-negative adults with no recently reported acute infections or vaccinations. Every donor was a Caucasian adult living in Nashville, Tennessee, USA. CD4+ T cells were enriched by magnetic negative selection; naive cells were then positively selected on CD45RA, and the negative fraction formed the memory subset. Blood was obtained by leukapheresis, after which PBMCs were separated by Ficoll-Histopaque density gradient centrifugation and cryopreserved in liquid nitrogen vapor phase. Purity and quantity of every magnetically sorted T cell population were checked by analytical flow cytometry. Each sorted fraction had its genomic DNA isolated and then quantified by UV absorbance on a Nanodrop 2000c.

The TCR originated in a man between 18 and 29 years old in good health. The V and J genes are TRBV7-9 and TRBJ1-2, with a weak D call of TRBD1 (6 bases match). The sequenced sample was naive CD4+ T cells sorted from blood. Interpreted using the paper, the cell subset or site label stands for: CD45RA+ positively selected. The bases read TGTGCCAGCAGCACGACAGGAAAAGCCCTCTATGGCTACACCTTC. Translated, it reads CASSTTGKALYGYTF. The full variable domain, completed from the reference TRBV7-9 and TRBJ1-2 proteins outside the CDR3, reads DTGVSQNPRHKITKRGQNVTFRCDPISEHNRLYWYRQTLGQGPEFLTYFQNEAQLEKSRLLSDRFSAERPKGSFSTLEIQRTEQGDSAMYLCASSTTGKALYGYTFGSGTRLTVV.